The 10 T cell receptor beta chains listed next were all sequenced from one sample in a study of blood T cells in healthy people across ages. PCR was performed a second time for about 7 to 11 cycles using a sample-barcoded 5' primer and a J-beta primer mix. Each CDR3 protein gets one entry after TCRdb re-called the 5' RACE reads with MiXCR. The sample yields 1.5 million to 1.9 million distinct CDR3 sequences, roughly two fifths seen once. Sequencing was performed on blood. Receptors were obtained from a woman between 18 and 29 years old in good health.

The rearrangement joins TRBV10-3 to TRBJ1-4; possibly TRBD1 for D (6 bases). V was clipped by 5 bases and J by 3 bases, with 13 bases between them. CDR1 ENHRY and CDR2 SYGVKD come from the germline V gene. CDR3 length equals 15 residues. The CDR3 coding sequence is TGTGCCATCAGTTCAACAGGGCCACCTAATGAAAAACTGTTTTTT. Its protein is CAISSTGPPNEKLFF.

The chain combines TRBV20-1 with TRBJ2-5; 9 bases match TRBD2. The J call may not be correct, given that the DNA end is closer to TRBJ2-7. This CDR3 has 16 residues. CDR1 is DFQATT and CDR2 is SNEGSKA in the germline V gene (reference sequence). The CDR3 loop reads CSARGFNLAGTYEQYF. CDR3 coding DNA: TGCAGTGCTAGAGGCTTCAACCTAGCGGGAACCTACGAGCAGTACTTC.

The V and J genes are TRBV30 and TRBJ1-4; D unresolved. The CDR3 consists of 16 residues. CDR1 is GTSNPN and CDR2 is SVGIG in the germline V gene (reference sequence). V lost 0 bases and J 5 bases, leaving 16 bases between the germline ends. The CDR3 sequence is CAWSVRREGLNEKLFF. CDR3 nucleotides: TGTGCCTGGAGTGTACGTCGTGAAGGGCTCAATGAAAAACTGTTTTTT.

This clonotype has just a few counts. This rearrangement joins TRBV28 to TRBJ1-2; D is ambiguous. The CDR3 totals 15 residues. Trimming removed 2 bases at V and 6 bases at J, with 16 bases between. Germline V CDR1 and CDR2: MDHEN, SYDVKM. CDR3 protein: CASSLRLHTPHGYTF. In nucleotides, the CDR3 is TGTGCCAGCAGTTTAAGGCTGCATACCCCTCATGGCTACACCTTC.

This chain connects TRBV7-8 to TRBJ2-3; 9 positions agree with TRBD1. CDR3 length equals 16 residues. Germline CDR1 reads SGHVS; CDR2 reads FQNEAQ. The trim removed 2 bases at V and 3 bases at J, leaving 6 bases unmatched. The CDR3 DNA reads TGTGCCAGCAGCTTACCGGGACAGGGTTTAACAGATACGCAGTATTTT. Translation: CASSLPGQGLTDTQYF.

The chain carries TRBV4-3 and TRBJ1-6; D gene unclear. CDR3 length: 15 amino acids. The germline V gene has CDR1 LGHNA and CDR2 YSLEER. V was shortened by 0 bases and J by 6 bases, with 9 bases between the two germline ends. The CDR3 DNA reads TGCGCCAGCAGCCAAGATCGGGGTTTTAATTCACCCCTCCACTTT. It encodes CASSQDRGFNSPLHF.

This clonotype has more than one count but fewer than ten. The chain has TRBV6-2 or TRBV6-3 and TRBJ1-5; a possible D gene is TRBD1 (6 bases). Trimming left V 6 bases short and J 2 bases short, with 20 bases between. Germline V gene lookup returns CDR1 MNHEY and CDR2 SVGEGT. The CDR3 length is 17 residues. CDR3 DNA: TGTGCCAGCAGAAAGACAGGACAGCGGAGGGGCAATCAGCCCCAGCATTTT. Encoded protein: CASRKTGQRRGNQPQHF.

Worth noting for this clonotype: Being one base from a much bigger clone, this may be a read error. The chain joins TRBV6-2 or TRBV6-3 to TRBJ2-3; TRBD2 matches at 7 bases. With 2 bases clipped from V and 4 bases from J, the junction kept 6 bases outside the gene matches. There are 15 residues in the CDR3. CDR1 and CDR2 (germline): MNHEY, SVGEGT. The CDR3 nucleotides read TGTGCCAGCAGTTACGGCGGGAGAAGACCAGATACGCAGTATTTT. This encodes CASSYGGRRPDTQYF.

In the case of this clonotype: With a much larger clone just one base away, this may be a read error. This rearrangement joins TRBV9 to TRBJ1-2, with a weak D call TRBD1 (6 bases). V shed 4 bases and J shed 7 bases, with 11 bases lying between them. Germline V gene lookup returns CDR1 SGDLS and CDR2 YYNGEE. This CDR3 contains 12 residues. The CDR3 DNA is TGTGCCAGCAGCCCCCGGACAGCTGGCTACACCTTC. Its protein is CASSPRTAGYTF.

The chain employs TRBV29-1 and TRBJ2-7, with 9 bases lining up with TRBD1. Germline CDR1 SQVTM, CDR2 ANQGSEA. The length of the CDR3 is 13 residues. V shed 1 base and J 7 bases; nucleotides not matched to a gene: 5. CDR3 residues: CSVEVGTGREQYF. Here the CDR3 DNA reads TGCAGCGTTGAAGTTGGGACAGGGAGAGAGCAGTACTTC.